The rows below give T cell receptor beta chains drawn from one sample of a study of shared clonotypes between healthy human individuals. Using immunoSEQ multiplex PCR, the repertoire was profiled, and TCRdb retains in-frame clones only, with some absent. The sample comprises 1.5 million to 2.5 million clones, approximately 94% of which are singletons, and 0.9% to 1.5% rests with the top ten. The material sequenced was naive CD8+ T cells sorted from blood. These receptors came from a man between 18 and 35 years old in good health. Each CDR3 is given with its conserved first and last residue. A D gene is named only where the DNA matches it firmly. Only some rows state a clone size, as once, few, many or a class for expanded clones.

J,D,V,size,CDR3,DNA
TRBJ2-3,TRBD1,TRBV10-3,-,CAISLPDRPSWYF,TGTGCCATCAGTTTACCGGACAGGCCCAGTTGGTATTTT
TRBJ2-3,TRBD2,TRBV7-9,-,CASSLASLAIDYF,TGTGCCAGCAGCTTAGCCTCACTAGCGATAGATTATTTT
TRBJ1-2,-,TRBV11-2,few,CASSQGPEQGYTF,TGTGCCAGCAGCCAGGGACCTGAACAAGGCTACACCTTC
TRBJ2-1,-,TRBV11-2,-,CASLGWNEQFF,TGTGCCAGCCTGGGCTGGAATGAGCAGTTCTTC
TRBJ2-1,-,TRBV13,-,CASSYGRVYNEQFF,TGTGCCAGCAGCTACGGCAGGGTATACAATGAGCAGTTCTTC
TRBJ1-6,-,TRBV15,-,CATSRGIGPAGDSPLHF,TGTGCCACCAGCAGAGGAATAGGACCGGCGGGGGATTCACCCCTCCACTTT
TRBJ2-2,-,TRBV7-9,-,CASSLEPGYSTGELFF,TGTGCCAGCAGCCTAGAACCCGGGTACTCCACCGGGGAGCTGTTTTTT
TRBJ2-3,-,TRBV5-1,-,CASSLYTIPTDTQYF,TGCGCCAGCAGCCTATATACCATCCCCACAGATACGCAGTATTTT
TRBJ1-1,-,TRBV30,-,CAWSATTGAFF,TGTGCCTGGAGTGCCACCACCGGAGCTTTCTTT
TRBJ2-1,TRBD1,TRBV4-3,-,CASSQEDRGLRNEQFF,TGCGCCAGCAGCCAAGAAGACAGGGGGCTGAGGAATGAGCAGTTCTTC
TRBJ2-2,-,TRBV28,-,CASSLGGSGELFF,TGTGCCAGCAGTTTAGGGGGGTCCGGGGAGCTGTTTTTT
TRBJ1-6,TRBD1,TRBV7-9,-,CASSVSGTGSSSPLHF,TGTGCCAGCAGCGTCTCCGGGACAGGGAGCAGCTCACCCCTCCACTTT
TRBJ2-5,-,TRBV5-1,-,CASTPGRAPSETQYF,TGCGCCAGCACCCCGGGCAGGGCGCCATCGGAGACCCAGTACTTC
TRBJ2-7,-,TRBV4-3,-,CASSQDEREGQYF,TGCGCCAGCAGCCAAGATGAACGGGAAGGGCAGTACTTC
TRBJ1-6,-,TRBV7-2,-,CASSLALTMDSPLHF,TGTGCCAGCAGCTTAGCCCTAACAATGGATTCACCCCTCCACTTT
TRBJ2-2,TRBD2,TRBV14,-,CASSQDLAGGFTGELFF,TGTGCCAGCAGCCAGGACCTAGCGGGAGGTTTCACCGGGGAGCTGTTTTTT
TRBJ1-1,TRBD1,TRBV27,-,CASSLWTGDEAFF,TGTGCCAGCAGTTTATGGACAGGTGATGAAGCTTTCTTT
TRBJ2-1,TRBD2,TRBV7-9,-,CASSLAGGTHNEQFF,TGTGCCAGCAGCCTAGCGGGAGGGACCCACAATGAGCAGTTCTTC
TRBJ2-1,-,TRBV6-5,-,CASGLRTPSYNEQFF,TGTGCCAGCGGACTCCGGACTCCCTCCTACAATGAGCAGTTCTTC
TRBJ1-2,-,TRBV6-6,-,CASSPKRDGSNYGYTF,TGTGCCAGCAGTCCCAAACGGGACGGATCTAACTATGGCTACACCTTC
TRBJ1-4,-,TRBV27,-,CASGLLNEKLFF,TGTGCCAGCGGTCTGCTTAATGAAAAACTGTTTTTT
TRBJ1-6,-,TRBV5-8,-,CASSLADGYNSPLHF,TGTGCCAGCAGCTTAGCGGACGGTTATAATTCACCCCTCCACTTT
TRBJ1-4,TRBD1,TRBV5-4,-,CASSPGTGGLEKLFF,TGTGCCAGCAGCCCAGGGACAGGGGGCCTTGAAAAACTGTTTTTT
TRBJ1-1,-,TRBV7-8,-,CASSLGFEGPNTEAFF,TGTGCCAGCAGCTTAGGGTTCGAGGGACCGAACACTGAAGCTTTCTTT
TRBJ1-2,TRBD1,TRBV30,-,CAWSLDRGLDGYTF,TGTGCCTGGAGTCTCGACAGGGGGCTGGATGGCTACACCTTC
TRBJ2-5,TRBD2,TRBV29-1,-,CSVDTFGLAGGPGETQYF,TGCAGCGTTGATACCTTTGGACTAGCGGGAGGGCCGGGAGAGACCCAGTACTTC
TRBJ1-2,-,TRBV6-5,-,CASSYTETNYGYTF,TGTGCCAGCAGTTACACAGAGACCAACTATGGCTACACCTTC
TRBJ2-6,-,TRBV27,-,CASSLSEGNSGANVLTF,TGTGCCAGCAGTTTATCGGAGGGGAACTCTGGGGCCAACGTCCTGACTTTC
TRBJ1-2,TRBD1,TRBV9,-,CASNPTGGGYGYTF,TGTGCCAGCAACCCGACAGGGGGCGGCTATGGCTACACCTTC
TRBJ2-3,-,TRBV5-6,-,CASSFGEIADTQYF,TGTGCCAGCAGCTTCGGAGAAATCGCAGATACGCAGTATTTT
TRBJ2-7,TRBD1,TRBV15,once,CATSFGTGGYEQYF,TGTGCCACCAGCTTCGGGACAGGTGGCTACGAGCAGTACTTC
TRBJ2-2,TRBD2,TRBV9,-,CASSPVWGLVAGELFF,TGTGCCAGCAGCCCAGTGTGGGGACTAGTCGCCGGGGAGCTGTTTTTT
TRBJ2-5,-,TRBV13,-,CASSLAGGRETQYF,TGTGCCAGCAGCTTAGCTGGGGGGCGAGAGACCCAGTACTTC
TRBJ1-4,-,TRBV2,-,CASSDTGATNEKLFF,TGTGCCAGCAGTGACACAGGAGCAACTAATGAAAAACTGTTTTTT
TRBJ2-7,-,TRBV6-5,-,CASSYASRTIYEQYF,TGTGCCAGCAGTTACGCATCAAGGACTATCTACGAGCAGTACTTC
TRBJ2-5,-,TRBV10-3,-,CAISDPGLQETQYF,TGTGCCATCAGTGATCCGGGACTCCAAGAGACCCAGTACTTC
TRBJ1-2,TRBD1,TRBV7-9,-,CASSLVPTGLGYTF,TGTGCCAGCAGCTTAGTCCCGACAGGGCTTGGCTACACCTTC
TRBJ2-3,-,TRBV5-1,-,CASSLAFRGGAVFGTQYF,TGCGCCAGCAGCTTGGCGTTTCGTGGGGGGGCCGTTTTTGGTACGCAGTATTTT
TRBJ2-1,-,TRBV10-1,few,CASSESTVGDEQFF,TGCGCCAGCAGTGAGTCGACGGTAGGCGATGAGCAGTTCTTC
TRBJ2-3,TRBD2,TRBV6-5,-,CASRRLAGDPTQYF,TGTGCCAGCAGAAGACTAGCGGGAGATCCCACGCAGTATTTT
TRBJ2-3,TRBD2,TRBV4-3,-,CASSQTSGSADTQYF,TGCGCCAGCAGCCAGACTAGCGGGAGTGCAGATACGCAGTATTTT
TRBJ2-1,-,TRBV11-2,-,CASSAPNENEQFF,TGTGCCAGCAGCGCCCCGAACGAGAATGAGCAGTTCTTC
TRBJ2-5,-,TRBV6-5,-,CASSYSWGQETQYF,TGTGCCAGCAGTTACTCGTGGGGCCAAGAGACCCAGTACTTC
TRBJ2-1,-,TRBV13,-,CASSTRRSVWFF,TGTGCCAGCAGCACGCGTAGGAGCGTCTGGTTCTTC
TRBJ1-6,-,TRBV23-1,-,CASSHLSCPSSYNSPLHF,TGCGCCAGCAGTCACCTGAGTTGTCCGAGCTCCTATAATTCACCCCTCCACTTT
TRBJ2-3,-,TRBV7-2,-,CASSLDLASLPGTQYF,TGTGCCAGCAGCTTAGATTTGGCTAGCCTACCCGGTACGCAGTATTTT
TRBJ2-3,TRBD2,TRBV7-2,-,CASSKDASGRTSKDTQYF,TGTGCCAGCAGCAAAGACGCTAGCGGGAGGACCTCCAAAGATACGCAGTATTTT
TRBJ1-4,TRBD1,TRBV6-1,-,CASSELRGQGEKLFF,TGTGCCAGCAGTGAATTGAGGGGGCAGGGGGAAAAACTGTTTTTT
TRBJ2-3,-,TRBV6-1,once,CASSHWGDTQYF,TGTGCCAGCAGCCACTGGGGGGATACGCAGTATTTT
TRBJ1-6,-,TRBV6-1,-,CASSEARDPILGALHF,TGTGCCAGCAGTGAAGCGCGGGATCCCATCTTGGGGGCCCTCCACTTT
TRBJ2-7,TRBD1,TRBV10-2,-,CASSESRVRGRYEQYF,TGCGCCAGCAGTGAGTCAAGGGTCAGGGGGAGATACGAGCAGTACTTC
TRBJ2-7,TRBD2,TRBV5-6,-,CASSSPGGYEQYF,TGTGCCAGCAGCTCGCCGGGGGGTTACGAGCAGTACTTC
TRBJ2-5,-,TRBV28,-,CAAKGDQETQYF,TGTGCCGCCAAGGGAGATCAAGAGACCCAGTACTTC